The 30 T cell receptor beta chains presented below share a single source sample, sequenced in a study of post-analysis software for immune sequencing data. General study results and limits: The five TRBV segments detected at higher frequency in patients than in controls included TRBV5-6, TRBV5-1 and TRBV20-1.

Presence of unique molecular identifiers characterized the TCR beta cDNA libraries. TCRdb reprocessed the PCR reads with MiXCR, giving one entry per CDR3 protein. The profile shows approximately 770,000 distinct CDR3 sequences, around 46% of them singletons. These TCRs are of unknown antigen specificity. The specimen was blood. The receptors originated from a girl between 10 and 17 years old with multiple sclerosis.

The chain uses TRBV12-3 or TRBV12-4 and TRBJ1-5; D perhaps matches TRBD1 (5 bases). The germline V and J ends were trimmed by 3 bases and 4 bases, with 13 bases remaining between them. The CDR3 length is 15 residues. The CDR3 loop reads CASSFAGLPNQPQHF. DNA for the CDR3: TGTGCCAGCAGTTTCGCGGGGCTCCCGAATCAGCCCCAGCATTTT.

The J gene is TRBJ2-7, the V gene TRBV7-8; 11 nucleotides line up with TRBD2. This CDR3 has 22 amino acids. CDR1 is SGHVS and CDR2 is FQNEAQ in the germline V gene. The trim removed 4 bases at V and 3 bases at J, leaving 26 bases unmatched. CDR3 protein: CASSSGITMGWATSGKLYEQYF. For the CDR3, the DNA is TGTGCCAGCAGCTCTGGAATAACAATGGGTTGGGCGACTAGCGGGAAACTCTACGAGCAGTACTTC.

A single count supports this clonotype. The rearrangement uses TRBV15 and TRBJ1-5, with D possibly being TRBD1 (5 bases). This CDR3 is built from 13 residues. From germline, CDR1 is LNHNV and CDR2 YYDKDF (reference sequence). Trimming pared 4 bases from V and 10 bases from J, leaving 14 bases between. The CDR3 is CATSNGGLSPQHF. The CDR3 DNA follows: TGTGCCACCAGCAATGGGGGACTATCTCCCCAGCATTTT.

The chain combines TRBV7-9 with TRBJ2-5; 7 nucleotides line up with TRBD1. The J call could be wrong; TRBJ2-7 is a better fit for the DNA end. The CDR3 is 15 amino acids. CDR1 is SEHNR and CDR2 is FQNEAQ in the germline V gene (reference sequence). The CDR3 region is CASSPALGTAHEQYF. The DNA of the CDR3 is TGTGCCAGCAGCCCAGCCCTCGGGACAGCCCACGAGCAGTACTTC.

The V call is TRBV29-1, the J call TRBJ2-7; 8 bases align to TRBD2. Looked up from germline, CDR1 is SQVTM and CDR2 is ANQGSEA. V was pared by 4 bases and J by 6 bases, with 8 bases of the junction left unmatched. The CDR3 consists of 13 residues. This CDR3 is CSVAGTSMSEQYF. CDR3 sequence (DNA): TGCAGCGTTGCCGGGACTAGTATGAGCGAGCAGTACTTC.

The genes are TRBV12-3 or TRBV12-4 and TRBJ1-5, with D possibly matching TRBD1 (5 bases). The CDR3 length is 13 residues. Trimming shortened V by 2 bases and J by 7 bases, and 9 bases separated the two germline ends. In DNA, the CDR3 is TGTGCCAGCAGTTTATCGGGGCACCAGCCCCAGCATTTT. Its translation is CASSLSGHQPQHF.

Here the CDR3 DNA reads TGTGCCAGCAGCTGGAGCGGGAGGTACCAAGAGACCCAGTACTTC. The encoded protein is CASSWSGRYQETQYF. The rearrangement uses TRBV7-9 and TRBJ2-5, with 9 nucleotides matching TRBD2. CDR3 length: 15 residues. CDR1 and CDR2 (germline): SEHNR, FQNEAQ (reference sequence). J was trimmed by 0 bases and V by 4 bases; bases with no gene match: 3. Full variable domain (rest looked up from reference TRBV7-9 and TRBJ2-5): DTGVSQNPRHKITKRGQNVTFRCDPISEHNRLYWYRQTLGQGPEFLTYFQNEAQLEKSRLLSDRFSAERPKGSFSTLEIQRTEQGDSAMYLCASSWSGRYQETQYFGPGTRLLVL.

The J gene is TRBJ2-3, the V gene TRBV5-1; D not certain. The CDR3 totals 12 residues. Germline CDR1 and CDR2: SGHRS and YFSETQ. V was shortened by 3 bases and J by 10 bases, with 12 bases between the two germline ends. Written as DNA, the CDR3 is TGCGCCAGCAGCTCAACATGGGATTCGCAGTATTTT. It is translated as CASSSTWDSQYF.

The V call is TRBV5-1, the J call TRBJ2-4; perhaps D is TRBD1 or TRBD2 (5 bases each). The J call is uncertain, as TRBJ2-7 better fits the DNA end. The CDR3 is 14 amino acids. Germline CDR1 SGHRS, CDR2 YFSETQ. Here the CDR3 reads CASSLGDGEYEQYF. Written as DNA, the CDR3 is TGCGCCAGCAGCTTAGGGGACGGAGAGTACGAGCAGTACTTC.

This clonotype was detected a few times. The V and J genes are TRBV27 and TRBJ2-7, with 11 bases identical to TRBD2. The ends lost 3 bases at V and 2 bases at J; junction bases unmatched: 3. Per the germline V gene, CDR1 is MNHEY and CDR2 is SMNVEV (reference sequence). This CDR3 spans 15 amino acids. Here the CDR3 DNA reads TGTGCCAGCAGTTTCACTAGCGGGAGTCCCTACGAGCAGTACTTC. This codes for CASSFTSGSPYEQYF.

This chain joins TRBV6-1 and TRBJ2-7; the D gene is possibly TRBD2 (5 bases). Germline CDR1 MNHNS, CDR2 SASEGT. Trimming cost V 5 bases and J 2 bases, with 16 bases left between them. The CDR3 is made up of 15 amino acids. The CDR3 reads CASSPSRDYPYEQYF. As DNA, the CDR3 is TGTGCCAGCAGTCCTTCCCGGGATTACCCCTACGAGCAGTACTTC.

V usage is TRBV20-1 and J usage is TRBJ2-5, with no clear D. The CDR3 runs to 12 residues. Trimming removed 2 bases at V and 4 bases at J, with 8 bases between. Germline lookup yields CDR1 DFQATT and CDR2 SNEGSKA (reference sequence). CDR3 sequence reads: CSARRVGETQYF. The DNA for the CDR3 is TGCAGTGCTAGACGGGTGGGAGAGACCCAGTACTTC.

This CDR3 is CASRPRQGRYEQYF. In DNA form, the CDR3 reads TGTGCCAGCAGGCCTCGACAGGGGAGGTACGAGCAGTACTTC. The rearrangement links TRBV6-2 or TRBV6-3 to TRBJ2-4; 8 bases line up with TRBD1. The DNA matches TRBJ2-7 better at its end, which makes the J call doubtful. The germline gives CDR1 MNHEY, CDR2 SVGEGT. CDR3 size: 14 residues.

CDR3 DNA: TGTGCCAGCTCACAAGGACAGGGGGCAAGGAAGACAGATACGCAGTATTTT. Translated: CASSQGQGARKTDTQYF. The chain combines TRBV18 with TRBJ2-3, with 11 bases matching TRBD1. J was trimmed by 3 bases and V by 4 bases; bases with no gene match: 9. Germline values: CDR1 KGHSH, CDR2 LQKENI. This CDR3 is 17 amino acids long.

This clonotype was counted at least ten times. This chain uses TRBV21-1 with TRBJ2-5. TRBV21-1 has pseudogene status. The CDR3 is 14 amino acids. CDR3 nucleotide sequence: TGTGCCAGCAGCAAAGAATTTACTCAAGAGACCCAGTACTTC. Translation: CASSKEFTQETQYF.

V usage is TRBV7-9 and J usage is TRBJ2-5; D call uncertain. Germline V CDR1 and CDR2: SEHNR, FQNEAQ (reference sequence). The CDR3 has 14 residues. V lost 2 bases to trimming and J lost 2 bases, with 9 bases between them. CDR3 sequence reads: CASSLRRQQETQYF. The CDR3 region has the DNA TGTGCCAGCAGCTTAAGAAGGCAGCAAGAGACCCAGTACTTC.

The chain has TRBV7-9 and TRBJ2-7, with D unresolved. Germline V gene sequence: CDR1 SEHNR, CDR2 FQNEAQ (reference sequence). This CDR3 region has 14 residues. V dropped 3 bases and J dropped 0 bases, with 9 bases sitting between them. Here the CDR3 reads CASSLYSSSYEQYF. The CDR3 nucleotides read TGTGCCAGCAGCTTGTACTCGAGCTCCTACGAGCAGTACTTC.

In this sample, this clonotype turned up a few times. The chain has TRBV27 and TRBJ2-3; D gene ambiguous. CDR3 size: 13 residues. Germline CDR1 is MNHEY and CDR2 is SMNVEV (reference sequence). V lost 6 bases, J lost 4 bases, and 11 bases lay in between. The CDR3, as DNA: TGTGCCAGCAGGGTCTGGCAGTCAGATACGCAGTATTTT. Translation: CASRVWQSDTQYF.

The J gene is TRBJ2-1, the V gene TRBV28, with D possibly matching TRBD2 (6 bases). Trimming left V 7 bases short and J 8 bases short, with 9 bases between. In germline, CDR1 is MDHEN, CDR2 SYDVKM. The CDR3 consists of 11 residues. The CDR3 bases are TGTGCCAGCACCTGGGAGGATGAGCAGTTCTTC. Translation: CASTWEDEQFF.

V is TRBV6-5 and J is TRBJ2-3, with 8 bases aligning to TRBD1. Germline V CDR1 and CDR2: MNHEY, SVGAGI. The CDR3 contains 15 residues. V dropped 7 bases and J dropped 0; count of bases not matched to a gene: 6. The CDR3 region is CASTGQATSTDTQYF. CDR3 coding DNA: TGTGCCAGCACGGGACAGGCAACTAGCACAGATACGCAGTATTTT.

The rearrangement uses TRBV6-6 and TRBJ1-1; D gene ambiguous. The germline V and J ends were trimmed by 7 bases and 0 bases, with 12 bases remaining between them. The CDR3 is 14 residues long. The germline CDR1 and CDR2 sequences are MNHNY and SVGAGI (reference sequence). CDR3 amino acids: CASTSTELNTEAFF. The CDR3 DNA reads TGTGCCAGCACCTCCACAGAGTTGAACACTGAAGCTTTCTTT.

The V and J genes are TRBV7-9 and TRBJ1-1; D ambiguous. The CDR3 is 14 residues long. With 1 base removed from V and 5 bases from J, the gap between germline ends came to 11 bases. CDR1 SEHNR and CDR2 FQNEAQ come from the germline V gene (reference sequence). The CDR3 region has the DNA TGTGCCAGCAGCTTAGATGGGTCTAGTACTGAAGCTTTCTTT. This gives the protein CASSLDGSSTEAFF.

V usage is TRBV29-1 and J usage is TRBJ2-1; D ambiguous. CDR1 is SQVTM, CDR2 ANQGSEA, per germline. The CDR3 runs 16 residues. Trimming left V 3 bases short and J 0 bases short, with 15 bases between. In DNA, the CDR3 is TGCAGCGTTGAGCCCCTGGGCACAAGCTCCTACAATGAGCAGTTCTTC. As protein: CSVEPLGTSSYNEQFF.

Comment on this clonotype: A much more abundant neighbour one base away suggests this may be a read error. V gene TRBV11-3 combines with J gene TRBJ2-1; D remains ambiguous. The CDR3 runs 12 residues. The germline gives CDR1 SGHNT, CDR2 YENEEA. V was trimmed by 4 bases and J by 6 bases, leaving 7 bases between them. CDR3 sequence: CASSSQSNEQFF. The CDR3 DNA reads TGTGCCAGCAGCTCCCAAAGCAATGAGCAGTTCTTC.

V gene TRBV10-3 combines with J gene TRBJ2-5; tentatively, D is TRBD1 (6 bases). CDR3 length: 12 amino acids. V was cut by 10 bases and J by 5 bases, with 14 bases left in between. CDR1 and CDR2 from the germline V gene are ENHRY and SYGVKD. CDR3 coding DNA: TGTGCCACAGGGGCCCTGAGGGAGACCCAGTACTTC. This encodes CATGALRETQYF.

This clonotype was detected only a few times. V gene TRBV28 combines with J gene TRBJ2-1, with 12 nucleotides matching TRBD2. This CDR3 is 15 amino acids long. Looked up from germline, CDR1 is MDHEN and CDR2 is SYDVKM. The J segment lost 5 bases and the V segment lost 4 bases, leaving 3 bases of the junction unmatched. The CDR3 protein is CASSSGLAGNNEQFF. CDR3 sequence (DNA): TGTGCCAGCAGTTCCGGACTAGCGGGAAACAATGAGCAGTTCTTC.

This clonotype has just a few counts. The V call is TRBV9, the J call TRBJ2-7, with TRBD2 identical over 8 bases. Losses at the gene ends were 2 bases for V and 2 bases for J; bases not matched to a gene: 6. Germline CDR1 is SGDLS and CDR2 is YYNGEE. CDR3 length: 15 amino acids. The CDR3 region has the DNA TGTGCCAGCAGCGTCTCAAGCGGGGGAGCCTACGAGCAGTACTTC. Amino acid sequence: CASSVSSGGAYEQYF.

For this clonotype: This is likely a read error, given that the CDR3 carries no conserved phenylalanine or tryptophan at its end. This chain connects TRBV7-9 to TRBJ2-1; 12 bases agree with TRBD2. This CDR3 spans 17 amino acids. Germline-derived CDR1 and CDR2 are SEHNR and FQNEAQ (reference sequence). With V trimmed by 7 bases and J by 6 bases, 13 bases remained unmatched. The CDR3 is CASTPPPRTSGTNEQFC. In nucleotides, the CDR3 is TGTGCCAGCACCCCTCCCCCCCGGACTAGCGGGACCAATGAGCAGTTCTGC.

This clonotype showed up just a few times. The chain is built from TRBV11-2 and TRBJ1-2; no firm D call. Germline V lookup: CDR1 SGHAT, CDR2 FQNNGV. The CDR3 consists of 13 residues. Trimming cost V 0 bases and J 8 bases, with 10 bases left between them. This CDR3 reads CASSLDRRVGYTF. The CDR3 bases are TGTGCCAGCAGCTTAGATCGAAGGGTCGGCTACACCTTC.

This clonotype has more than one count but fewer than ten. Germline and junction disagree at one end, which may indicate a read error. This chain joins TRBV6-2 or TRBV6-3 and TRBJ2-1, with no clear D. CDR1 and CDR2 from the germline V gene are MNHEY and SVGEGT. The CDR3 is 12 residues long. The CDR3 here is CASSDTPNEQFF. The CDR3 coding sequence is TGCGCCAGCAGTGATACTCCCAATGAGCAGTTCTTC.